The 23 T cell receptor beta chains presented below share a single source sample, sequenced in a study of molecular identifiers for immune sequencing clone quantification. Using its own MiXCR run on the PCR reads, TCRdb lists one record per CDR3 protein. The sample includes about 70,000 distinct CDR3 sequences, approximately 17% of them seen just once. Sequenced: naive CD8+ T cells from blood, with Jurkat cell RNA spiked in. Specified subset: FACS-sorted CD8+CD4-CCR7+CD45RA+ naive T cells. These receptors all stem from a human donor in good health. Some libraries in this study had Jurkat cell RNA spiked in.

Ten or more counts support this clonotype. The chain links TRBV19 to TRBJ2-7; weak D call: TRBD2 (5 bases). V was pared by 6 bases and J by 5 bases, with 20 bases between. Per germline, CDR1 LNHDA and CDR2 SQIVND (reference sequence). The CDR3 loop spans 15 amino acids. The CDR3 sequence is CASSMAAGLVHEQYF. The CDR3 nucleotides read TGTGCCAGTAGCATGGCGGCGGGTTTAGTGCACGAGCAGTACTTC.

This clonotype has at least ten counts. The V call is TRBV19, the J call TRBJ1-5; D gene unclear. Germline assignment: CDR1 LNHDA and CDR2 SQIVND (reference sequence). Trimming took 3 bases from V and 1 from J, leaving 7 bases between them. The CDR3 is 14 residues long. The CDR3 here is CASSIFGSNQPQHF. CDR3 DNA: TGTGCCAGTAGTATTTTTGGAAGCAATCAGCCCCAGCATTTT.

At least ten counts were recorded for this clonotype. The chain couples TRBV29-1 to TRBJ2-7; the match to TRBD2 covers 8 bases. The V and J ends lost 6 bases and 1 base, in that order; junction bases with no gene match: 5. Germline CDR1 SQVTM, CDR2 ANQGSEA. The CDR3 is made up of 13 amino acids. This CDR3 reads CSVPGLGSYEQYF. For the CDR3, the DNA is TGCAGCGTCCCGGGACTAGGATCCTACGAGCAGTACTTC.

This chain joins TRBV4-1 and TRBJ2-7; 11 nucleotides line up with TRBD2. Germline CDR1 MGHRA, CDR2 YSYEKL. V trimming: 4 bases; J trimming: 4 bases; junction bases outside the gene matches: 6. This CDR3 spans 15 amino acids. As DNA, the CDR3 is TGCGCCAGCAGCCCCACTAGCGGGAGCAGTTACGAGCAGTACTTC. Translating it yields CASSPTSGSSYEQYF.

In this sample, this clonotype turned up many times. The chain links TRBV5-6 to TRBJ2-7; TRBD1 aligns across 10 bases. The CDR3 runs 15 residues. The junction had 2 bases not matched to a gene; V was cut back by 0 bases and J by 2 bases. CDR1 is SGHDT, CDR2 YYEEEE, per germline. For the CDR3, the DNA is TGTGCCAGCAGCTTGGCAGGACAGGGGGCCTACGAGCAGTACTTC. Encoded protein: CASSLAGQGAYEQYF.

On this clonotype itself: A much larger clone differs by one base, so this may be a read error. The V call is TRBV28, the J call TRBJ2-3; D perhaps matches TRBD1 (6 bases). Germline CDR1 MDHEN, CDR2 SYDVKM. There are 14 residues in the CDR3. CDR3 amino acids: CASSPRTEPDTQCF. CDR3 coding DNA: TGTGCCAGCAGTCCGCGGACAGAACCAGATACGCAGTGTTTT.

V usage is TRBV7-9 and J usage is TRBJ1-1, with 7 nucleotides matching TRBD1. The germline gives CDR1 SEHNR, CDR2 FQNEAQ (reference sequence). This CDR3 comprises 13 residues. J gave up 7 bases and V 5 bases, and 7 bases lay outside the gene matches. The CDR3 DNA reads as TGTGCCAGCAGCCAAGACAGGGTCCTTGAAGCTTTCTTT. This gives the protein CASSQDRVLEAFF.

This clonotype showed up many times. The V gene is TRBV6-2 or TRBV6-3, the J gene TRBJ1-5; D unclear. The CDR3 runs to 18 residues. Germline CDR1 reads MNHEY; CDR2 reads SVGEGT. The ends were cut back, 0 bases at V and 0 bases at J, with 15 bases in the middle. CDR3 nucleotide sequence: TGTGCCAGCAGTTACTCGGGAACCGGAAGGTATAGCAATCAGCCCCAGCATTTT. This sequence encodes CASSYSGTGRYSNQPQHF.

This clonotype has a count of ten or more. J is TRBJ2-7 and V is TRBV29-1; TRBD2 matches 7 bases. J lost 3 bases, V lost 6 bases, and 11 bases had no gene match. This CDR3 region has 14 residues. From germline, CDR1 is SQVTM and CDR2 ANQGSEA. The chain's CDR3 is CSVVGRGDGYEQYF. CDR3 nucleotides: TGCAGCGTCGTCGGACGGGGGGATGGCTACGAGCAGTACTTC.

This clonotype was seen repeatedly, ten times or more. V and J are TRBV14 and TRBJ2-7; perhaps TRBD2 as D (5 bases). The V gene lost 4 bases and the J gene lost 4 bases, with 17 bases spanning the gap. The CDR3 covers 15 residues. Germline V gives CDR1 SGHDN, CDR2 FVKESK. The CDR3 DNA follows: TGTGCCAGCAGCCCAATCGGCGGGCGGAAGTACGAGCAGTACTTC. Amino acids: CASSPIGGRKYEQYF.

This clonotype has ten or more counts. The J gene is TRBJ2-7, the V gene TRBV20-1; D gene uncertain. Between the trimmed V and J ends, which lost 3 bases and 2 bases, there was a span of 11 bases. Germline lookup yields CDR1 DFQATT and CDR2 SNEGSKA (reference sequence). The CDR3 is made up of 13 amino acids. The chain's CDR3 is CSASRLETYEQYF. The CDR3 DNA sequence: TGCAGTGCTAGTCGCCTAGAAACCTACGAGCAGTACTTC.

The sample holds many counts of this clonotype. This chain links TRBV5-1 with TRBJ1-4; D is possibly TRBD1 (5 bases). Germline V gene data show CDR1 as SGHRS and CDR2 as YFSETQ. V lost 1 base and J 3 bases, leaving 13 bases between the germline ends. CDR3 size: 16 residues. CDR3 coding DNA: TGCGCCAGCAGCTTGTATGGACATCAGGCTAATGAAAAACTGTTTTTT. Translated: CASSLYGHQANEKLFF.

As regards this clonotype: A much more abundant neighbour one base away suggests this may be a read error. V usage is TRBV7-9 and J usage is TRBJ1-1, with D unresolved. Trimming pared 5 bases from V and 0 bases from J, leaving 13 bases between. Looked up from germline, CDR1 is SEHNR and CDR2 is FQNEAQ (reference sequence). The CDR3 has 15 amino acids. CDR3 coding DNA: TGTGCCAGCAGCCCCCCGTTGGCCATGAACACTGAAGCTTTCTTT. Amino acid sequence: CASSPPLAMNTEAFF.

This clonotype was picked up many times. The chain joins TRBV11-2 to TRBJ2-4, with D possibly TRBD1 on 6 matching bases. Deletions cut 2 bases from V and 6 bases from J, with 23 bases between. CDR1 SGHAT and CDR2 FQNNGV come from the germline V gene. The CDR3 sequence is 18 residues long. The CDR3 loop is CASSLPWAGGGDPNIQYF. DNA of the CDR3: TGTGCCAGCAGCTTACCCTGGGCTGGGGGCGGAGACCCAAACATTCAGTACTTC.

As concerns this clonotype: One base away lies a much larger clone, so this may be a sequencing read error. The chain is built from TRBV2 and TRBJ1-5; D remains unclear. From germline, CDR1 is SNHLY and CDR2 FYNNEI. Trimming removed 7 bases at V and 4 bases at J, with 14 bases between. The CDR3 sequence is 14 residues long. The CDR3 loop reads CASTTDKANQPQHF. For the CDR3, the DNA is TGTGCCAGCACTACTGACAAAGCTAATCAGCCCCAGCATTTT. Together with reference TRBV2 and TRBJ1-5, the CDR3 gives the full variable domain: EPEVTQTPSHQVTQMGQEVILRCVPISNHLYFYWYRQILGQKVEFLVSFYNNEISEKSEIFDDQFSVERPDGSNFTLKIRSTKLEDSAMYFCASTTDKANQPQHFGDGTRLSIL.

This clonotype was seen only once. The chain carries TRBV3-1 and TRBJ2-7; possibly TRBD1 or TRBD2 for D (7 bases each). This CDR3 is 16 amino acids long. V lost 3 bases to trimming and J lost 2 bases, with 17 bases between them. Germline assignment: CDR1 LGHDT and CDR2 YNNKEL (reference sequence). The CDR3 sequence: CASSHATGRVTYEQYF. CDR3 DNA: TGTGCCAGCAGCCATGCGACAGGGAGGGTAACCTACGAGCAGTACTTC.

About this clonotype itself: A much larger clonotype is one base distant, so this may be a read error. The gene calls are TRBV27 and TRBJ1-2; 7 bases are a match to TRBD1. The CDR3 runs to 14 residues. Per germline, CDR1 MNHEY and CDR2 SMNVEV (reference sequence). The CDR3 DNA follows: TGTGCCAACAGTTTAGGGGGACAGATCTATGGCTACACCTTC. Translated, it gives CANSLGGQIYGYTF.

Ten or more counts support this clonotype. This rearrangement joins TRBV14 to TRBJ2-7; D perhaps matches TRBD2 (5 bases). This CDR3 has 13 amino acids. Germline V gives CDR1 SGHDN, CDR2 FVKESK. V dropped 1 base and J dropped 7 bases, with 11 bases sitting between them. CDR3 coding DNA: TGTGCCAGCAGCCAAGTAGGGAGTACGGAGCAGTACTTC. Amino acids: CASSQVGSTEQYF.

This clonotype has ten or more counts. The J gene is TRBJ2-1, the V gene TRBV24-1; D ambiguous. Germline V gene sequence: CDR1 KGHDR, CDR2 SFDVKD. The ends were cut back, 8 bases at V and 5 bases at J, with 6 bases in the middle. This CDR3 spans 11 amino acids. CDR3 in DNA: TGTGCCACCACGGGTAACAATGAGCAGTTCTTC. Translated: CATTGNNEQFF.

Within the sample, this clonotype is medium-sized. The CDR3 sequence is CASSHFSGSEDTQYF. The CDR3 DNA is TGCGCCAGCAGCCATTTTAGCGGGAGTGAAGATACGCAGTATTTT. This sequence joins TRBV4-1 and TRBJ2-3; 9 nucleotides align to TRBD2. The CDR3 spans 15 residues. Germline-derived CDR1 and CDR2 are MGHRA and YSYEKL. Trimming took 3 bases from V and 5 from J; bases not matched to a gene: 6.

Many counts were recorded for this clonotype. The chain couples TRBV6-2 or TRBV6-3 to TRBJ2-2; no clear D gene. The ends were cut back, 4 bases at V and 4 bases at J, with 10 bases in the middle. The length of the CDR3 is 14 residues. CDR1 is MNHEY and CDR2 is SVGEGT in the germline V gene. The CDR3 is CASSLSSTTGELFF. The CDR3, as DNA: TGTGCCAGCAGTTTATCCTCGACCACCGGGGAGCTGTTTTTT.

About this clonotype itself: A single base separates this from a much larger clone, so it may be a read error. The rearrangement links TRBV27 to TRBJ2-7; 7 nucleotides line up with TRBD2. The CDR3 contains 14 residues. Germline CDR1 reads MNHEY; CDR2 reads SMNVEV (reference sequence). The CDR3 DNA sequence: TGTGCCAGCAGTTTATTTGGGAGGGGTGGGGAGCAGTGCTTC. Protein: CASSLFGRGGEQCF.

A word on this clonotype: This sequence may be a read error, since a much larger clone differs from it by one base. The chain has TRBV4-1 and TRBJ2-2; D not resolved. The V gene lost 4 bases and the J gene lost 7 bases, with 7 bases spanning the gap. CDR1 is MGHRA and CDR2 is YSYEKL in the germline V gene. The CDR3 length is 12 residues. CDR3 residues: CASSRVFGELFF. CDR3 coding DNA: TGCGCCAGCAGCCGAGTTTTCGGGGAGCTGTTTTTT.